This TCR beta chain stems from a study of breast tumors, draining lymph nodes, adjacent tissues (dated by TCRdb to 2016 to 2017). About the full investigation: Breast cancer patients provided tumor, adjacent nontumor tissue and axillary lymph nodes, and the study compared the TCR beta repertoires across these three sources. The study aimed to assess the relationships and possible T-cell exchange between tumor, surrounding tissue and draining lymph node repertoires in human breast cancer. What the study reported, not specific to this receptor: Tumors showed preferential V and J gene usage, and their T-cell repertoire diversity fell below that of lymph nodes yet above that of nontumor tissue. The data were judged consistent with most tumor T cells deriving from the lymph node and then expanding within tumor tissue. Tumor and nontumor tissue repertoires were significantly more similar in luminal-like than in basal-like breast cancer. Rather than being directly demonstrated, the conclusion that tumor T cells originate in lymph nodes was presented as consistent with a hypothesis.

The axillary draining lymph nodes of breast cancer patients were the source of the lymph node samples. TCRdb lists the instrument as Illumina HiSeq 2000. TCR beta chain libraries were generated through multiplex PCR amplification. The amplified TCR beta chain products were analyzed by high-throughput sequencing. TCRdb trimmed public reads at Q25 via fastp, called clones via MiXCR and kept in-frame beta chains. Each record represents a unique CDR3 protein, reported with the most common genes and DNA among its rows. The sample data list roughly 260,000 distinct CDR3 sequences, and 30% of these were observed just once. The top ten constitute under 1.2% of the sample. This clonotype was observed once. Its antigen is unknown. Possible read error: a much larger clone is one base away. CDR1 and CDR2 (MNHEY, SVGAGI) derive from the germline V gene. The cysteine opens and the phenylalanine closes a CDR3 of 13 amino acids. Of all the DNA, just the CDR3 is kept, 39 bases in frame from base 1.

This TCR came from a female donor with breast cancer. Some clones in this sample may be carry-over from other donors' samples. Recombination joined TRBV6-5 with TRBJ2-1, with an unclear D gene assignment. Sample: axillary lymph node tissue. The CDR3 protein: CASNYSRMNEQFF. The nucleotide sequence reads as follows: TGTGCCAGCAATTACTCGAGGATGAATGAGCAGTTCTTC.